Following are 28 T cell receptor beta chains from one sample sequenced in a study of shared clonotypes between healthy human individuals. The repertoire was sequenced with immunoSEQ multiplex PCR; TCRdb's copy has only in-frame clones and lacks some. The sample gives some 2 million clones, about 94% of which show up once; about 1.1% is in the top ten. As defined, naive CD8 cells were CD45RO-negative and positively selected for CCR7, with terminally differentiated effector memory CD45RA+ cells excluded. The sample was naive CD8+ T cells sorted from blood. The origin of the receptors is a young man in good health.

The genes are TRBV28 and TRBJ1-6; D possibly corresponds to TRBD1 (5 bases). Trimming took off 6 bases at V and 6 bases at J, with 15 bases between the two ends. This CDR3 spans 15 amino acids. Germline loops: CDR1 MDHEN, CDR2 SYDVKM. For the CDR3, the DNA is TGTGCCAGCAGCCCATGGGGGAATCGTAATTCACCCCTCCACTTT. Its translation is CASSPWGNRNSPLHF.

The V and J genes are TRBV6-6 and TRBJ2-3, with D tentatively TRBD2 (6 bases). Germline values: CDR1 MNHNY, CDR2 SVGAGI (reference sequence). Trimming took off 7 bases at V and 0 bases at J, with 8 bases between the two ends. The CDR3 totals 13 residues. The CDR3 DNA reads as TGTGCCAGCACGGCGGGGAGCACAGATACGCAGTATTTT. Its translation: CASTAGSTDTQYF.

The V and J genes are TRBV6-6 and TRBJ2-1; D unresolved. The germline CDR1 and CDR2 sequences are MNHNY and SVGAGI (reference sequence). The ends were cut back, 0 bases at V and 9 bases at J, with 9 bases in the middle. The CDR3 is made up of 13 amino acids. The CDR3 loop reads CASSYSKGVEQFF. The DNA of the CDR3 is TGTGCCAGCAGTTACTCGAAGGGTGTTGAGCAGTTCTTC.

The chain has TRBV28 and TRBJ1-5; TRBD1 might be the D (6 bases). The CDR3 runs 14 residues. Germline CDR1 MDHEN, CDR2 SYDVKM. Trimming cost V 7 bases and J 0 bases, with 10 bases left between them. The CDR3 is CASITDSSNQPQHF. CDR3 nucleotide sequence: TGTGCCAGCATTACGGACAGTAGCAATCAGCCCCAGCATTTT.

The J gene is TRBJ2-7, the V gene TRBV29-1; 7 bases agree with TRBD2. This CDR3 has 12 residues. Germline loops: CDR1 SQVTM, CDR2 ANQGSEA. V lost 6 bases, J lost 2 bases, and 4 bases stayed unmatched. CDR3 DNA sequence: TGCAGCGTCCGGGGGGAAACCTACGAGCAGTACTTC. This translates into CSVRGETYEQYF.

The chain recombines TRBV4-1 with TRBJ1-2; tentatively, D is TRBD1 (6 bases). Germline V lookup: CDR1 MGHRA, CDR2 YSYEKL. V was trimmed by 0 bases and J by 5 bases, leaving 16 bases between them. The CDR3 contains 16 residues. The CDR3 DNA reads as TGCGCCAGCAGCCAAGATCTCGGGGGCGTAGGTTATGGCTACACCTTC. It translates to CASSQDLGGVGYGYTF.

The chain uses TRBV30 and TRBJ1-4, with TRBD1 matching over 7 bases. The CDR3 runs to 13 residues. Trimming took 8 bases from V and 7 from J; bases not matched to a gene: 10. CDR1 GTSNPN and CDR2 SVGIG come from the germline V gene (reference sequence). The CDR3 nucleotides read TGTGCCACACAGGGGCCCCCGGGTGAAAAACTGTTTTTT. This encodes CATQGPPGEKLFF. The full variable domain, in which reference TRBV30 and TRBJ1-4 provide the parts outside the CDR3, is SQTIHQWPATLVQPVGSPLSLECTVEGTSNPNLYWYRQAAGRGLQLLFYSVGIGQISSEVPQNLSASRPQDRQFILSSKKLLLSDSGFYLCATQGPPGEKLFFGSGTQLSVL.

J is TRBJ2-7 and V is TRBV19; D is possibly TRBD1 (5 bases). V shed 1 base and J shed 5 bases, with 15 bases lying between them. Germline CDR1 is LNHDA and CDR2 is SQIVND (reference sequence). This CDR3 is built from 15 residues. The CDR3 is CASSIVAGISNEQYF. The CDR3 nucleotides are TGTGCCAGTAGTATAGTCGCAGGGATCTCGAACGAGCAGTACTTC.

This clone was counted a single time. The chain uses TRBV6-6 and TRBJ2-7; D is perhaps TRBD2 (6 bases). The CDR3 contains 13 residues. In germline, CDR1 is MNHNY, CDR2 SVGAGI (reference sequence). Trimming took off 4 bases at V and 7 bases at J, with 14 bases between the two ends. The CDR3 loop reads CASSFGEAGEQYF. For the CDR3, the DNA is TGTGCCAGCAGTTTCGGGGAGGCGGGAGAGCAGTACTTC.

This clone was found once. Different DNA sequences within this sample yield the same CDR3. The chain carries TRBV28 and TRBJ2-5; D remains unclear. The V end was cut by 5 bases, the J end by 0 bases, with 10 bases between. The CDR3 runs to 14 residues. Germline V gives CDR1 MDHEN, CDR2 SYDVKM. The CDR3 region is CASSPTSYQETQYF. CDR3 sequence (DNA): TGTGCCAGCAGTCCCACATCGTACCAAGAGACCCAGTACTTC.

The chain is built from TRBV10-3 and TRBJ2-5; TRBD2 matches at 7 bases. Per the germline V gene, CDR1 is ENHRY and CDR2 is SYGVKD. This CDR3 region has 13 residues. V gave up 2 bases and J gave up 4 bases; unmatched junction bases: 1. Written as DNA, the CDR3 is TGTGCCATCAGTGAGGGCGGGGGAGAGACCCAGTACTTC. Translated, it gives CAISEGGGETQYF.

This sequence joins TRBV5-5 and TRBJ1-3; D might be TRBD1 (5 bases). Germline CDR1 reads SGHKS; CDR2 reads YYEKEE (reference sequence). Trimming shortened V by 1 base and J by 0 bases, and 14 bases separated the two germline ends. CDR3 size: 17 residues. The CDR3 DNA reads TGTGCCAGCAGCTTGAGGTTGGGGGATTACTCTGGAAACACCATATATTTT. Residues: CASSLRLGDYSGNTIYF. The whole variable domain, filled in from reference TRBV5-5 and TRBJ1-3, reads DAGVTQSPTHLIKTRGQQVTLRCSPISGHKSVSWYQQVLGQGPQFIFQYYEKEERGRGNFPDRFSARQFPNYSSELNVNALLLGDSALYLCASSLRLGDYSGNTIYFGEGSWLTVV.

CDR3 in amino acids: CASSYGTPFYEQYF. The CDR3 region has the DNA TGTGCCAGCAGTTACGGGACTCCGTTCTACGAGCAGTACTTC. V is TRBV6-6 and J is TRBJ2-7; perhaps TRBD2 as D (6 bases). The V end lost 2 bases, the J end lost 3 bases, and 11 bases lay between the germline ends. Germline V gene data show CDR1 as MNHNY and CDR2 as SVGAGI (reference sequence). The CDR3 is made up of 14 amino acids.

This chain joins TRBV11-1 and TRBJ2-7, with no clear D. V was shortened by 1 base and J by 0 bases, with 7 bases between the two germline ends. The germline CDR1 and CDR2 sequences are SGHAT and FQDESV (reference sequence). The CDR3 contains 14 residues. In DNA, the CDR3 is TGTGCCAGCAGCTTAGTTACAGCCTCCTACGAGCAGTACTTC. Encoded protein: CASSLVTASYEQYF.

On this clone: Other nucleotide sequences from this sample produce the same CDR3. The chain has TRBV19 and TRBJ1-2, with no clear D. The CDR3 has 13 amino acids. Germline V CDR1 and CDR2: LNHDA, SQIVND (reference sequence). V was cut by 3 bases and J by 2 bases, with 7 bases left in between. Written as DNA, the CDR3 is TGTGCCAGTAGTATCGGGGAAAACTATGGCTACACCTTC. Residues: CASSIGENYGYTF.

The chain links TRBV13 to TRBJ2-5, with TRBD2 as a possible D gene (5 bases). This CDR3 has 13 residues. With 3 bases removed from V and 1 base from J, the gap between germline ends came to 6 bases. Germline V CDR1 and CDR2: PRHDT, FYEKMQ (reference sequence). The CDR3 DNA follows: TGTGCCAGCAGCTTGGACTTCCAAGAGACCCAGTACTTC. Translation gives CASSLDFQETQYF. The full variable domain, rest sourced from reference TRBV13 and TRBJ2-5, is AAGVIQSPRHLIKEKRETATLKCYPIPRHDTVYWYQQGPGQDPQFLISFYEKMQSDKGSIPDRFSAQQFSDYHSELNMSSLELGDSALYFCASSLDFQETQYFGPGTRLLVL.

The rearrangement joins TRBV7-2 to TRBJ2-2; D is perhaps TRBD2 (5 bases). Trimming left V 4 bases short and J 8 bases short, with 11 bases between. Germline-derived CDR1 and CDR2 are SGHTA and FQGNSA. CDR3 size: 13 residues. DNA for the CDR3: TGTGCCAGCAGCTACTTGCGAGGGGGGGAGCTGTTTTTT. It yields the protein CASSYLRGGELFF.

Comments on this clone: Other DNA sequences from this sample encode an identical CDR3 as well. The chain has TRBV13 and TRBJ2-3; 8 bases are shared with TRBD2. Germline V gene sequence: CDR1 PRHDT, CDR2 FYEKMQ (reference sequence). Losses at the gene ends were 1 base for V and 3 bases for J; bases not matched to a gene: 3. The CDR3 covers 15 residues. In DNA, the CDR3 is TGTGCCAGCAGCTTAGCGGGAGGGCCGACAGATACGCAGTATTTT. This encodes CASSLAGGPTDTQYF.

In regard to this clone: Other DNA sequences in the same sample also yield this CDR3. The chain combines TRBV27 with TRBJ2-1, with 8 bases matching TRBD2. V was clipped by 3 bases and J by 0 bases; unmatched bases: 1. CDR1 is MNHEY, CDR2 SMNVEV, per germline (reference sequence). The CDR3 loop spans 15 amino acids. CDR3 in DNA: TGTGCCAGCAGTTTGGGGACTAGCTCCTACAATGAGCAGTTCTTC. Its protein product is CASSLGTSSYNEQFF.

V gene TRBV30 combines with J gene TRBJ2-5; TRBD2 agrees at 10 bases. Germline CDR1 GTSNPN, CDR2 SVGIG (reference sequence). The CDR3 contains 15 residues. V lost 2 bases to trimming and J lost 4 bases; unmatched junction nucleotides: 7. CDR3 nucleotides: TGTGCCTGGAGTAATCTAGCGGGAGTTGGAGAGACCCAGTACTTC. Protein: CAWSNLAGVGETQYF.

The V gene is TRBV2, the J gene TRBJ2-1, with D maybe TRBD1 (6 bases). Trimming stripped 10 bases from V and 6 bases from J, with 22 bases between. The CDR3 covers 15 residues. Germline loops: CDR1 SNHLY, CDR2 FYNNEI. The CDR3 DNA follows: TGTGCCACTCATCAAACGGGAACAGGGTCCAATGAGCAGTTCTTC. Translated: CATHQTGTGSNEQFF.

The chain recombines TRBV4-1 with TRBJ1-2; D perhaps matches TRBD1 (5 bases). The CDR3 is 15 amino acids. V dropped 3 bases and J dropped 8 bases, with 19 bases sitting between them. CDR1 MGHRA and CDR2 YSYEKL come from the germline V gene. CDR3 DNA: TGCGCCAGCAGCCACCCTTCATTGGGGACCTGGGGCTACACCTTC. Amino acids: CASSHPSLGTWGYTF.

The genes are TRBV28 and TRBJ2-3; 8 bases fit TRBD2. V lost 7 bases, J lost 2 bases, and 5 bases stayed unmatched. Germline CDR1 is MDHEN and CDR2 is SYDVKM. This CDR3 contains 14 residues. The CDR3 sequence: CASTGGTYTDTQYF. The CDR3 DNA is TGTGCCAGCACGGGGGGGACCTACACAGATACGCAGTATTTT.

V and J are TRBV7-9 and TRBJ2-7; D ambiguous. Trimming took 4 bases from V and 5 from J, leaving 15 bases between them. Germline values: CDR1 SEHNR, CDR2 FQNEAQ (reference sequence). The length of the CDR3 is 14 residues. The DNA of the CDR3 is TGTGCCAGCAGCTCCCCGACTCCTTTCCACGAGCAGTACTTC. Its translation is CASSSPTPFHEQYF.

Worth noting for this clone: The sample has other DNA sequences that encode this CDR3 too. The rearrangement joins TRBV7-9 to TRBJ1-5; no clear D gene. V lost 2 bases to trimming and J lost 5 bases, with 4 bases between them. This CDR3 is built from 12 residues. Germline CDR1 is SEHNR and CDR2 is FQNEAQ (reference sequence). CDR3 loop: CASSLYDQPQHF. CDR3 in DNA: TGTGCCAGCAGCTTATATGATCAGCCCCAGCATTTT.

The rearrangement links TRBV7-8 to TRBJ2-7; D uncertain. Germline values: CDR1 SGHVS, CDR2 FQNEAQ. Trimming shortened V by 4 bases and J by 3 bases, and 16 bases separated the two germline ends. The CDR3 extends over 15 amino acids. The CDR3 bases are TGTGCCAGCAGCTCCGTCAGCGCGCCCGGCTACGAGCAGTACTTC. This encodes CASSSVSAPGYEQYF.

A note on this clone: Other DNA sequences of this sample code for an identical CDR3. The chain links TRBV4-1 to TRBJ2-5; no clear D. V lost 1 base to trimming and J lost 2 bases, with 8 bases between them. CDR3 length equals 14 residues. Looked up from germline, CDR1 is MGHRA and CDR2 is YSYEKL. The CDR3 sequence: CASSQGTTQETQYF. CDR3 nucleotide sequence: TGCGCCAGCAGCCAAGGGACCACGCAAGAGACCCAGTACTTC.

V and J are TRBV27 and TRBJ2-1; weak D call: TRBD2 (5 bases). V gave up 0 bases and J gave up 10 bases, with 13 bases separating them. CDR1 and CDR2 (germline): MNHEY, SMNVEV (reference sequence). This CDR3 contains 14 residues. The CDR3 DNA follows: TGTGCCAGCAGTTTATCTGGGAGTCTCGGAGAGCAGTTCTTC. As protein: CASSLSGSLGEQFF.